One and the same sample provided the 13 T cell receptor beta chains below, sequenced in a study of blood T cells in healthy people across ages. Combining a sample-barcoded 5' primer with a J-beta primer mix, a second PCR ran for roughly 7 to 12 cycles. TCRdb re-analysed the 5' RACE reads in MiXCR, keeping a single row per CDR3 protein. The sample yields 800,000 or so distinct CDR3 sequences, more than 35% seen once. The sequenced material came from blood. The receptor set was obtained from an elderly man in good health.

A few counts support this clonotype. The chain joins TRBV9 to TRBJ1-1; 10 positions agree with TRBD1. Germline CDR1 is SGDLS and CDR2 is YYNGEE. The CDR3 runs to 17 residues. Trimming at V came to 0 bases and at J to 0 bases, leaving 5 bases not matched to a gene. CDR3 DNA: TGTGCCAGCAGCGTAGAGGGACAGGGGCCCATGAACACTGAAGCTTTCTTT. Amino acid sequence: CASSVEGQGPMNTEAFF. Full variable domain (missing parts from reference TRBV9 and TRBJ1-1): DSGVTQTPKHLITATGQRVTLRCSPRSGDLSVYWYQQSLDQGLQFLIQYYNGEERAKGNILERFSAQQFPDLHSELNLSSLELGDSALYFCASSVEGQGPMNTEAFFGQGTRLTVV.

V is TRBV19 and J is TRBJ2-1; perhaps TRBD1 as D (6 bases). Germline loops: CDR1 LNHDA, CDR2 SQIVND (reference sequence). This CDR3 contains 15 residues. V was trimmed by 5 bases and J by 8 bases, leaving 19 bases between them. The CDR3 DNA reads as TGTGCCAGTAGTGTCACCCAGGGGAGAGGGGATGAGCAGTTCTTC. Translating it yields CASSVTQGRGDEQFF.

The chain employs TRBV9 and TRBJ1-2; no reliable D call. V was clipped by 0 bases and J by 1 base, with 10 bases between them. Germline V gene data show CDR1 as SGDLS and CDR2 as YYNGEE. The CDR3 totals 15 residues. CDR3 in DNA: TGTGCCAGCAGCGTAGCGCCGGTCCTTAACTATGGCTACACCTTC. This translates into CASSVAPVLNYGYTF.

This clonotype appeared once. A read error may produce the germline difference seen at one junction end. The V and J genes are TRBV5-1 and TRBJ1-1, with TRBD1 identical over 7 bases. This CDR3 contains 15 residues. From germline, CDR1 is SGHRS and CDR2 YFSETQ. As DNA, the CDR3 is TGCACCAGCAGCCCCCGTCCCGGGACAGTCACTGAAGCTTTCTTT. Translating gives CTSSPRPGTVTEAFF.

The chain carries TRBV29-1 and TRBJ1-4; tentative D call: TRBD1 (5 bases). The CDR3 is 12 amino acids. Trimming pared 6 bases from V and 3 bases from J, leaving 8 bases between. CDR1 is SQVTM, CDR2 ANQGSEA, per germline. CDR3 region: CSVTESNEKLFF. CDR3 bases: TGCAGCGTGACAGAATCTAATGAAAAACTGTTTTTT.

The chain uses TRBV29-1 and TRBJ2-3; 9 positions match TRBD1. The CDR3 covers 16 residues. The trim removed 6 bases at V and 3 bases at J, leaving 13 bases unmatched. Germline assignment: CDR1 SQVTM and CDR2 ANQGSEA. CDR3 protein: CSVDLRGQGYTDTQYF. The CDR3 DNA reads TGCAGCGTGGACCTCAGGGGACAGGGATATACAGATACGCAGTATTTT.

The chain combines TRBV14 with TRBJ2-1, with a possible D match to TRBD1 (6 bases). The V end was cut by 4 bases, the J end by 8 bases, with 21 bases between. This CDR3 contains 16 residues. Germline-derived CDR1 and CDR2 are SGHDN and FVKESK. The CDR3 nucleotides read TGTGCCAGCAGCCTGACAGTGGGGGCTAGAGTCGATGAGCAGTTCTTC. Residues: CASSLTVGARVDEQFF.

This chain uses TRBV7-9 with TRBJ1-1; D not certain. The CDR3 is 16 residues long. V lost 1 base and J 4 bases, leaving 16 bases between the germline ends. Germline V lookup: CDR1 SEHNR, CDR2 FQNEAQ (reference sequence). CDR3 DNA sequence: TGTGCCAGCAGCTTAGAAGCGGCTCAGGTCGTCACTGAAGCTTTCTTT. It codes for CASSLEAAQVVTEAFF.

Remarks on this clonotype: Possible read error: a much larger clone is one base away. This rearrangement joins TRBV29-1 to TRBJ2-7; perhaps TRBD1 as D (6 bases). The CDR3 runs 13 residues. Germline V lookup: CDR1 SQVTM, CDR2 ANQGSEA. This CDR3 reads CSVERAGAYGQYF. Here the CDR3 DNA reads TGCAGCGTTGAACGCGCAGGGGCCTACGGGCAGTACTTC.

The genes are TRBV20-1 and TRBJ2-3, with no clear D. The CDR3 contains 14 residues. Per germline, CDR1 DFQATT and CDR2 SNEGSKA (reference sequence). Trimming removed 6 bases at V and 2 bases at J, with 15 bases between. The CDR3 sequence: CSAGTLRPTDTQYF. The CDR3 DNA reads TGCAGTGCCGGAACCCTAAGGCCCACAGATACGCAGTATTTT.

The gene calls are TRBV18 and TRBJ2-7; D remains unclear. The germline V and J ends were trimmed by 0 bases and 4 bases, with 7 bases remaining between them. The CDR3 has 13 residues. Germline CDR1 and CDR2: KGHSH and LQKENI. CDR3 in DNA: TGTGCCAGCTCACCACCGACGCGATACGAGCAGTACTTC. It specifies CASSPPTRYEQYF.

In its sample, this clonotype was seen a few times. V gene TRBV21-1 combines with J gene TRBJ2-7; no DNA check was done on the table's D call, TRBD1. TRBV21-1 is a recognized pseudogene. The CDR3 covers 15 residues. CDR3 sequence reads: CASSKEGRGTYEQYF. DNA for the CDR3: TGTGCCAGCAGCAAGGAGGGACGGGGGACCTACGAGCAGTACTTC.

This clonotype occurred a few times. The chain couples TRBV20-1 to TRBJ1-2; D unresolved. Germline CDR1 reads DFQATT; CDR2 reads SNEGSKA (reference sequence). V gave up 0 bases and J gave up 8 bases, with 10 bases separating them. CDR3 length: 12 residues. The CDR3 spells CSARDLGSGYTF. CDR3 DNA: TGCAGTGCTAGAGATCTCGGCAGCGGCTACACCTTC.